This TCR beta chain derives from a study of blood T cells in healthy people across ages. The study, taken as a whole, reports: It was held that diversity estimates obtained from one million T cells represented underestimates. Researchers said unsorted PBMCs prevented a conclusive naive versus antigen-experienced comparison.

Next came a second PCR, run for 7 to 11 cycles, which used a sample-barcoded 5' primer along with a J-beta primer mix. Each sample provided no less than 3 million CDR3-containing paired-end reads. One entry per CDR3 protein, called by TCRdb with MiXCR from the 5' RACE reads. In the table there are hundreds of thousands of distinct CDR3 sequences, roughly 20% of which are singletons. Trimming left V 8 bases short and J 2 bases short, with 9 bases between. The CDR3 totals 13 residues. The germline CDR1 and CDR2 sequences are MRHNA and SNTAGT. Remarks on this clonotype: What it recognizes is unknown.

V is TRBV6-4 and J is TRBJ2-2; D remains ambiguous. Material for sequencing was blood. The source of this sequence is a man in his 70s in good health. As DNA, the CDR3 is TGTGCCAGCCATGAGACAAACACCGGGGAGCTGTTTTTT. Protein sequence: CASHETNTGELFF.